A single T cell receptor beta chain is shown here with its context. Its antigen is currently unknown. The record originates from a study of T cells in Graves' hyperthyroidism and ophthalmopathy. Using RNA transcripts as the source, TCR beta CDR3 regions were amplified. When the TCR CDR3 underwent first-round RT-PCR, the HTBI primer set was used. MiXCR, run by TCRdb on the multiplex PCR reads, gives a single entry per CDR3 protein. The sample lists about 160,000 distinct CDR3 sequences, over 8% occurring once. Each diagnosis drew on symptoms, thyroxine, TRAb, thyroid ultrasound and orbital computed tomography findings. Germline lookup yields CDR1 MNHNS and CDR2 SASEGT. This CDR3 has 13 amino acids. V was clipped by 7 bases and J by 7 bases, with 14 bases between them. Study outcomes and limitations: Researchers report that a 13 V-J model separated ophthalmopathy from stable hyperthyroidism. Clonotypes that were expanded in thyroid above 0.001 mostly appeared in blood too.

V and J are TRBV6-1 and TRBJ2-1; either TRBD1 or TRBD2 may supply D (5 bases each). The TCR sequence derives from a woman aged 18-35 years with Graves' hyperthyroidism that later progressed to Graves' ophthalmopathy. Sequenced sample: blood. The CDR3 loop reads CASMGVRENEQFF. DNA of the CDR3: TGTGCCAGCATGGGGGTTAGGGAGAATGAGCAGTTCTTC.